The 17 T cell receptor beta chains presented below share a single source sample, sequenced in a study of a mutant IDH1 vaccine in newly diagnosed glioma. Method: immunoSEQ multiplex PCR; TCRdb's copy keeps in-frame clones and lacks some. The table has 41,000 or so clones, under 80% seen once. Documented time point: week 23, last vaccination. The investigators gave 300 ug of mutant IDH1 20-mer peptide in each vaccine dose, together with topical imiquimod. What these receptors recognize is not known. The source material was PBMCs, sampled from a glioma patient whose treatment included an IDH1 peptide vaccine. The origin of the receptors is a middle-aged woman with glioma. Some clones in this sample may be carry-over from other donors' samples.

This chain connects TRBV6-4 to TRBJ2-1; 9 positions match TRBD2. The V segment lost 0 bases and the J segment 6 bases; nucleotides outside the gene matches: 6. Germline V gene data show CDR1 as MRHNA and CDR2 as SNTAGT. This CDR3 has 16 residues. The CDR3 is CASSDSAGGPSNEQFF. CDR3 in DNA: TGTGCCAGCAGTGACTCAGCGGGGGGTCCCTCCAATGAGCAGTTCTTC.

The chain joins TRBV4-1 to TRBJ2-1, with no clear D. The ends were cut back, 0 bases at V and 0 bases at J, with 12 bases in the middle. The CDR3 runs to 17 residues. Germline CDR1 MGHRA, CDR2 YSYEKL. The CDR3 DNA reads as TGCGCCAGCAGCCAAGATGTCTACTTAAGCTCCTACAATGAGCAGTTCTTC. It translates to CASSQDVYLSSYNEQFF.

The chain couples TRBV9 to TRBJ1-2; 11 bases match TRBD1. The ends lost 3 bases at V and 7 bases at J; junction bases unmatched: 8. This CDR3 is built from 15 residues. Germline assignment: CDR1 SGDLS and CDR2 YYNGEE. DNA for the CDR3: TGTGCCAGCAGCGCGCCCGGGACAGGGGGTAGTGGCTACACCTTC. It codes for CASSAPGTGGSGYTF.

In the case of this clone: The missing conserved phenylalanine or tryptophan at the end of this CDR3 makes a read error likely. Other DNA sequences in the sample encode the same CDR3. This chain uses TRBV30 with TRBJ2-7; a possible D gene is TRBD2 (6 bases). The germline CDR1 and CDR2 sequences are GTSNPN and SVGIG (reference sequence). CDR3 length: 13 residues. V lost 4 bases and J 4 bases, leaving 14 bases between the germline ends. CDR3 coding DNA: TGTGCCTGGACCTCGGGACTCTCATACGAGCAGTACTTG. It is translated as CAWTSGLSYEQYL.

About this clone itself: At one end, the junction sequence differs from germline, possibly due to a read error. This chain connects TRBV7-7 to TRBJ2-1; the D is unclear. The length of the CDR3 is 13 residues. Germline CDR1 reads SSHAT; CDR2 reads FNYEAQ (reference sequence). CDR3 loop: CASSPRQASEQFF. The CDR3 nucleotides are TGTGCTAGCAGCCCTAGGCAGGCTTCTGAGCAGTTCTTC.

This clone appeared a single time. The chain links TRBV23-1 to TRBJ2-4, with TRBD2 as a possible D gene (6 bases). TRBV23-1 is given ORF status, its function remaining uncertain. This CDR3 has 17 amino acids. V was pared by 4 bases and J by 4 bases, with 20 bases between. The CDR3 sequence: CASSLNGKLGGKNIQYF. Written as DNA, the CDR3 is TGCGCCAGCAGTCTCAACGGTAAGTTGGGGGGTAAAAACATTCAGTACTTC.

The CDR3 region has the DNA TGTGCCAGCAGCTCGGGCGGGGGCCCCCAGCATTTT. Its protein product is CASSSGGGPQHF. V usage is TRBV5-6 and J usage is TRBJ1-5; D might be TRBD1 (6 bases). CDR1 is SGHDT and CDR2 is YYEEEE in the germline V gene. Trimming took off 3 bases at V and 10 bases at J, with 11 bases between the two ends. CDR3 length equals 12 residues.

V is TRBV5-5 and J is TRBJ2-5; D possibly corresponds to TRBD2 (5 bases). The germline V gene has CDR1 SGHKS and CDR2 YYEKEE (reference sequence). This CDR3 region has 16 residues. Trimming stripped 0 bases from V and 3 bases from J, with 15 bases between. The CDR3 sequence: CASSLAVMGSKETQYF. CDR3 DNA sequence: TGTGCCAGCAGCTTGGCCGTGATGGGGAGTAAAGAGACCCAGTACTTC.

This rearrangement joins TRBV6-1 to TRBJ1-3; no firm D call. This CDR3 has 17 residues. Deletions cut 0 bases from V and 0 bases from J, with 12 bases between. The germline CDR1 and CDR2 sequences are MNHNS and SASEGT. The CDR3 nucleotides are TGTGCCAGCAGTGAAGCCTTGGGTCCCGGCTCTGGAAACACCATATATTTT. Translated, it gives CASSEALGPGSGNTIYF.

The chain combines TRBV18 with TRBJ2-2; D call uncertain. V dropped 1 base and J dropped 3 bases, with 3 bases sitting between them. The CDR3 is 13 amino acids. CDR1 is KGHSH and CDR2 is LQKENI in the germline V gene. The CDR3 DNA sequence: TGTGCCAGCTCACCACGCGACACCGGGGAGCTGTTTTTT. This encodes CASSPRDTGELFF.

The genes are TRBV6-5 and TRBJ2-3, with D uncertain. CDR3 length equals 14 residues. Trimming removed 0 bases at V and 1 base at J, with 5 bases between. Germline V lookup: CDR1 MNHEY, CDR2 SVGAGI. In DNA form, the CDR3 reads TGTGCCAGCAGTTACTCAGATCGCACAGATACGCAGTATTTT. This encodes CASSYSDRTDTQYF.

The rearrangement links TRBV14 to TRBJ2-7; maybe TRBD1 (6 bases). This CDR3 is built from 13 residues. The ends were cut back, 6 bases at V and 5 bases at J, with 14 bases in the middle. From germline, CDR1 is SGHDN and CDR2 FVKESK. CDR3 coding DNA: TGTGCCAGCAGGTCTCAGGGGAGTAACGAGCAGTACTTC. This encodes CASRSQGSNEQYF.

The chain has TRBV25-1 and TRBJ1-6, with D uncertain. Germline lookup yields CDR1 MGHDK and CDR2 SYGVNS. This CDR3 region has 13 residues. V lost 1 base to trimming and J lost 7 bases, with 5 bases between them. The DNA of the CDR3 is TGTGCCAGCAGTGAATTCGGAAATTCACCCCTCCACTTT. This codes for CASSEFGNSPLHF.

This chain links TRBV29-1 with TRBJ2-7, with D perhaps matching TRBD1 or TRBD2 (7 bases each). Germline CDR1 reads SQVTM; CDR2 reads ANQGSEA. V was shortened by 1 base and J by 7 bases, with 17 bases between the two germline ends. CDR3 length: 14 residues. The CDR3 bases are TGCAGCGTTGAAGGTTTTCAGGGGGAGGGGGAGCAGTACTTC. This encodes CSVEGFQGEGEQYF.

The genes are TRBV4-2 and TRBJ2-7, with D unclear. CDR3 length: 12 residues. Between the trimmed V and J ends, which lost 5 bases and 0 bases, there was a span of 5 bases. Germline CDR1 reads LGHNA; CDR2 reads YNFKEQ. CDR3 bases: TGTGCCAGCAGCTTAAGCTCCTACGAGCAGTACTTC. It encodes CASSLSSYEQYF.

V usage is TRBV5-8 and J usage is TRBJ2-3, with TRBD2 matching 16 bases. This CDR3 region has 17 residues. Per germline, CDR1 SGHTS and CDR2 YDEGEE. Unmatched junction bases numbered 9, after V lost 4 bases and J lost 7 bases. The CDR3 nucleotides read TGTGCCAGCAGCCATCCGGGACTAGCGGGAGGGCCAAATACGCAGTATTTT. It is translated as CASSHPGLAGGPNTQYF.

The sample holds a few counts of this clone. The CDR3 DNA sequence: TGCAGCGTTGAGGTCACCCGGGGGTACTCTGGGGCCAACGTCCTGACTTTC. Encoded protein: CSVEVTRGYSGANVLTF. The V and J genes are TRBV29-1 and TRBJ2-6, with a weak D call TRBD2 (6 bases). Trimming removed 3 bases from V and 0 bases from J, with 15 bases in between. The germline CDR1 and CDR2 sequences are SQVTM and ANQGSEA. The CDR3 loop spans 17 amino acids.